A selection of T cell receptor beta chains follows, all from one sample in a study of blood T cell repertoires in COVID-19. Libraries were prepared by immunoSEQ multiplex PCR; TCRdb keeps only in-frame clonotypes and omits some of them. The table has 300,000 to 400,000 clones, approximately 90% seen once; the top ten hold roughly 1.2%. The sample taken for sequencing was PBMCs or T cells enriched from blood (not recorded which). The receptors were gathered from a woman between 18 and 29 years old who had recovered from COVID-19. Each CDR3 is given with its conserved first and last residue. D genes are given only for firm matches. Size is omitted from some rows. Given values are once, few, many or a class for expanded clones.

j_call d_call v_call clone_size cdr3_aa cdr3_nt
TRBJ1-2 TRBD1 TRBV19 few CASNRGPYGYTF TGTGCCAGCAACAGGGGCCCCTATGGCTACACCTTC
TRBJ2-5 - TRBV18 - CASSRRETQYF TGTGCCAGCTCTAGGAGGGAGACCCAGTACTTC
TRBJ2-1 - TRBV4-1 - CASSQWPPGSYNEQFF TGCGCCAGCAGCCAATGGCCCCCGGGGTCCTACAATGAGCAGTTCTTC
TRBJ1-5 TRBD1 TRBV30 - CAWSSTGSQPQHF TGTGCCTGGAGTTCGACAGGGTCTCAGCCCCAGCATTTT
TRBJ2-7 - TRBV5-6 - CASSLDRSEVDEQYF TGTGCCAGCAGCTTGGATAGGTCAGAGGTGGACGAGCAGTACTTC
TRBJ2-7 TRBD1 TRBV7-2 - CASSLDRGPYEQYF TGTGCCAGCAGCTTAGACAGGGGACCCTACGAGCAGTACTTC
TRBJ2-7 - TRBV28 once CASPPNPYPGSSSYEQYF TGTGCCAGCCCCCCTAACCCTTATCCGGGATCATCCTCCTACGAGCAGTACTTC
TRBJ1-3 TRBD1 TRBV5-1 - CASSRGTGPTSGNTIYF TGCGCCAGCAGCAGGGGGACAGGTCCCACCTCTGGAAACACCATATATTTT
TRBJ1-3 - TRBV7-9 - CASSSFDKSGNTIYF TGTGCCAGCAGCTCCTTTGACAAGTCTGGAAACACCATATATTTT
TRBJ2-5 - TRBV7-9 - CASSPLTETQYF TGTGCCAGCAGCCCTCTAACAGAGACCCAGTACTTC
TRBJ1-1 - TRBV28 - CASYELSTEAFF TGTGCCAGCTACGAGTTAAGCACTGAAGCTTTCTTT
TRBJ1-3 TRBD1 TRBV30 - CAWSAGQVSGNTIYF TGTGCCTGGAGTGCCGGACAGGTTTCTGGAAACACCATATATTTT
TRBJ2-2 TRBD1 TRBV24-1 once CATSGQGGEAGELFF TGTGCCACCAGCGGACAGGGGGGTGAGGCCGGGGAGCTGTTTTTT
TRBJ1-1 - TRBV5-3 once CARSLNEDGPGNEYTEAFF TGTGCCAGAAGCTTGAATGAAGATGGGCCAGGGAACGAGTACACTGAAGCTTTCTTT
TRBJ2-3 TRBD2 TRBV9 - CASSVTTSGTDTQYF TGTGCCAGCAGCGTAACGACTAGCGGTACAGATACGCAGTATTTT
TRBJ2-1 TRBD1 TRBV27 few CASSSVDRGYNEQFF TGTGCCAGCAGTTCCGTGGACAGGGGTTACAATGAGCAGTTCTTC
TRBJ1-2 - TRBV2 - CASSEAGTVGYTF TGTGCCAGCAGTGAAGCTGGTACTGTCGGCTACACCTTC
TRBJ1-5 - TRBV4-2 - CASSQEPLRGSNQPQHF TGTGCCAGCAGCCAAGAACCCCTTAGAGGGAGCAATCAGCCCCAGCATTTT
TRBJ2-3 TRBD2 TRBV28 - CASSFVFDLAGGLGTDTQYF TGTGCCAGCAGTTTCGTATTTGACCTAGCGGGGGGGCTAGGGACAGATACGCAGTATTTT
TRBJ2-5 TRBD1 TRBV10-3 - CAIGTGQGRKTQYF TGTGCCATCGGCACCGGACAGGGGAGAAAGACCCAGTACTTC
TRBJ2-2 TRBD2 TRBV24-1 few CATSDYGLAPNTGELFF TGTGCCACCAGTGATTACGGACTAGCACCGAACACCGGGGAGCTGTTTTTT
TRBJ2-1 TRBD1 TRBV7-2 - CASSFEGALEQFF TGTGCCAGCAGCTTCGAGGGGGCGCTTGAGCAGTTCTTC
TRBJ2-2 - TRBV20-1 few CSASGSSTGSGELFF TGCAGTGCTAGTGGATCATCGACAGGATCCGGGGAGCTGTTTTTT
TRBJ1-4 TRBD1 TRBV11-2 - CASSLDAYRGHEKLFF TGTGCCAGCAGCTTAGATGCGTACAGGGGCCATGAAAAACTGTTTTTT
TRBJ1-2 - TRBV5-4 - CASSLTEYGYTF TGTGCCAGCAGCTTGACAGAGTATGGCTACACCTTC
TRBJ2-7 TRBD2 TRBV12-5 once CASGPTSGGADEQYF TGTGCTAGTGGTCCGACTAGCGGGGGGGCGGACGAGCAGTACTTC
TRBJ1-1 - TRBV25-1 - CASSEVGSSGAFF TGTGCCAGCAGTGAAGTGGGCTCATCAGGAGCTTTCTTT
TRBJ2-1 TRBD2 TRBV6-4 - CASSDTTSGGTPLSYNEQFF TGTGCCAGCAGTGACACGACTAGCGGGGGGACTCCACTTTCCTACAATGAGCAGTTCTTC
TRBJ2-1 - TRBV21-1 - CASSKVSGFCYNEQFF TGTGCCAGCAGCAAAGTGAGCGGGTTCTGCTACAATGAGCAGTTCTTC
TRBJ2-3 TRBD2 TRBV29-1 - CTYYGEGFKADTQYF TGCACCTATTACGGGGAGGGGTTCAAAGCAGATACGCAGTATTTT
TRBJ2-1 - TRBV11-3 - CASSPNPGDTYNEQFF TGTGCCAGCAGCCCCAATCCAGGGGATACCTACAATGAGCAGTTCTTC
TRBJ1-1 - TRBV27 - CASSFDRELENTEAFF TGTGCCAGCAGTTTTGACCGGGAATTGGAGAACACTGAAGCTTTCTTT
TRBJ2-7 TRBD2 TRBV3-1/TRBV3-2 - CASSQERLAGAYEQYF TGTGCCAGCAGCCAAGAGCGACTAGCGGGGGCCTACGAGCAGTACTTC
TRBJ2-3 - TRBV7-9 - CASSDGGQPQYF TGTGCCAGCAGTGATGGAGGGCAGCCGCAGTATTTT
TRBJ1-1 - TRBV30 - CAWSVRWGVGRVIEAFF TGTGCCTGGAGTGTACGTTGGGGGGTGGGGAGGGTGATTGAAGCTTTCTTT
TRBJ2-2 - TRBV11-3 once CASSLPGVTGELFF TGTGCCAGCAGCTTACCAGGGGTCACCGGGGAGCTGTTTTTT
TRBJ1-1 TRBD1 TRBV28 once CASSSKLLPGQGYTEAFF TGTGCCAGCAGTTCCAAACTACTTCCCGGACAGGGATACACTGAAGCTTTCTTT
TRBJ1-1 - TRBV7-3 - CASSSPTLEAFF TGTGCCAGCAGCTCTCCCACTCTAGAGGCTTTCTTT
TRBJ2-4 TRBD1 TRBV6-5 - CASSTGGRKNIQYF TGTGCCAGCAGCACAGGGGGTCGGAAAAACATTCAGTACTTC
TRBJ1-2 - TRBV7-6 many CASSLEQNYGYTF TGTGCCAGCAGCTTAGAACAGAACTATGGCTACACCTTC
TRBJ2-5 TRBD2 TRBV7-2 - CASSLIELAGGETQYF TGTGCCAGCAGCTTAATCGAGTTAGCGGGGGGAGAGACCCAGTACTTC
TRBJ1-3 TRBD1 TRBV15 - CATGQGAGNTIYF TGTGCCACCGGACAGGGAGCTGGAAACACCATATATTTT
TRBJ2-7 - TRBV6-5 - CASGRGVGAYEQYF TGTGCCAGCGGCAGAGGTGTGGGGGCATACGAGCAGTACTTC
TRBJ2-2 TRBD2 TRBV2 - CASKSGGVNTGELFF TGTGCCAGCAAAAGCGGGGGGGTGAACACCGGGGAGCTGTTTTTT
TRBJ2-2 TRBD1 TRBV19 - CASSIAFGQGETLYTGELFF TGTGCCAGTAGTATTGCCTTTGGACAGGGGGAAACTCTCTACACCGGGGAGCTGTTTTTT
TRBJ2-2 - TRBV6-5 - CASSYPPGDTGELFF TGTGCCAGCAGTTACCCGCCAGGGGACACCGGGGAGCTGTTTTTT
TRBJ1-4 TRBD1 TRBV7-8 once CASSQGQSLPSEKLFF TGTGCCAGCAGCCAGGGACAGTCACTCCCTAGTGAAAAACTGTTTTTT
TRBJ1-2 - TRBV7-2 few CASSLDRITNYGYTF TGTGCCAGCAGCTTAGACAGGATAACAAACTATGGCTACACCTTC
TRBJ1-2 - TRBV5-1 - CASSSYPNRASYGYTF TGCGCCAGCAGCTCCTACCCAAACAGGGCCTCTTATGGCTACACCTTC
TRBJ2-5 - TRBV5-1 - CASSLGAGQQETQYF TGCGCCAGCAGCTTGGGTGCGGGGCAGCAAGAGACCCAGTACTTC
TRBJ2-7 TRBD1 TRBV15 - CATSGRDRVYEQYF TGTGCCACCAGCGGCCGGGACAGGGTGTACGAGCAGTACTTC
TRBJ2-3 TRBD1 TRBV27 - CASSLAGGWDTQYF TGTGCCAGCAGTTTGGCAGGGGGCTGGGATACGCAGTATTTT
TRBJ1-1 - TRBV21-1 - CASSKKPTDRVDTEAFF TGTGCCAGCAGCAAGAAACCCACCGACAGGGTGGACACTGAAGCTTTCTTT
TRBJ1-5 - TRBV2 - CASSRARDGNQPQHF TGTGCCAGCAGTCGCGCCAGGGATGGCAATCAGCCCCAGCATTTT
TRBJ1-6 - TRBV7-9 - CASSLASAGLDSPLHF TGTGCCAGCAGCTTAGCGTCGGCAGGGTTGGATTCACCCCTCCACTTT
TRBJ2-2 TRBD2 TRBV3-1/TRBV3-2 - CASSQRLAANTGELFF TGTGCCAGCAGCCAACGACTAGCGGCGAACACCGGGGAGCTGTTTTTT